The 24 T cell receptor beta chains below were found in one sample sequenced in a study of human T cells and chemical hapten exposure. The time point here: patch test 3, about 24 weeks after DPC sensitization. Treatment of the sample: therapeutic diphenylcyclopropenone sensitization with weekly scalp DPC. Using its own MiXCR run on the RACE reads, TCRdb lists one record per CDR3 protein. The sample holds about 160,000 distinct CDR3 sequences, 28% seen once. The sequenced sample was whole blood, obtained in connection with sensitization to the hapten diphenylcyclopropenone (DPC). The receptor source for this set is a woman aged 18-29 years with alopecia areata. Some clones in this sample may be carry-over from other donors' samples.

This rearrangement joins TRBV15 to TRBJ1-5, with 7 bases fitting TRBD1. CDR1 and CDR2 from the germline V gene are LNHNV and YYDKDF (reference sequence). With V trimmed by 0 bases and J by 3 bases, 5 bases remained unmatched. The CDR3 consists of 16 residues. In DNA, the CDR3 is TGTGCCACCAGCAGAGATATCGACAGGGCCAATCAGCCCCAGCATTTT. Its protein product is CATSRDIDRANQPQHF. Full variable domain (outside the CDR3, taken from reference TRBV15 and TRBJ1-5): DAMVIQNPRYQVTQFGKPVTLSCSQTLNHNVMYWYQQKSSQAPKLLFHYYDKDFNNEADTPDNFQSRRPNTSFCFLDIRSPGLGDTAMYLCATSRDIDRANQPQHFGDGTRLSIL.

The chain has TRBV7-9 and TRBJ1-4, with D unresolved. Between the trimmed V and J ends, which lost 4 bases and 7 bases, there was a span of 13 bases. The CDR3 extends over 14 amino acids. Germline CDR1 is SEHNR and CDR2 is FQNEAQ (reference sequence). The CDR3 reads CASSWGNGIEKLFF. The DNA of the CDR3 is TGTGCCAGCAGCTGGGGTAACGGGATTGAAAAACTGTTTTTT.

The rearrangement links TRBV6-2 or TRBV6-3 to TRBJ2-3; D call uncertain. Germline values: CDR1 MNHEY, CDR2 SVGEGT. The length of the CDR3 is 10 residues. Trimming removed 6 bases at V and 10 bases at J, with 8 bases between. The CDR3 loop is CASSHQAQYF. In nucleotides, the CDR3 is TGTGCCAGCAGCCACCAAGCGCAGTATTTT.

This chain links TRBV7-9 with TRBJ1-3, with D perhaps TRBD1 (5 bases). Germline V lookup: CDR1 SEHNR, CDR2 FQNEAQ (reference sequence). V lost 5 bases, J lost 0 bases, and 14 bases lay in between. CDR3 length: 16 amino acids. This CDR3 reads CASSHGTLSSGNTIYF. CDR3 coding DNA: TGTGCCAGCAGCCACGGGACTCTTAGCTCTGGAAACACCATATATTTT.

This chain joins TRBV7-2 and TRBJ2-6; TRBD2 matches at 9 bases. The germline V gene encodes CDR1 SGHTA and CDR2 FQGNSA. This CDR3 has 18 amino acids. Unmatched junction bases numbered 9, after V lost 4 bases and J lost 2 bases. As DNA, the CDR3 is TGTGCCAGCAGCTCAATAACGCGGGGGGGCGCTGGGGCCAACGTCCTGACTTTC. Protein: CASSSITRGGAGANVLTF.

The J gene is TRBJ2-7, the V gene TRBV6-2 or TRBV6-3, with D uncertain. The CDR3 totals 12 residues. Germline V gene sequence: CDR1 MNHEY, CDR2 SVGEGT. V lost 5 bases and J 2 bases, leaving 7 bases between the germline ends. CDR3: CASSGFAYEQYF. For the CDR3, the DNA is TGTGCCAGCAGTGGCTTTGCCTACGAGCAGTACTTC.

The V gene is TRBV12-3 or TRBV12-4, the J gene TRBJ2-5; a possible D gene is TRBD1 (6 bases). There are 14 residues in the CDR3. V lost 6 bases and J lost 2, with 13 bases in between. The CDR3 reads CASSNTGPQETQYF. DNA of the CDR3: TGTGCCAGCAGCAATACAGGGCCTCAAGAGACCCAGTACTTC.

The V and J genes are TRBV7-2 and TRBJ1-5, with 11 nucleotides matching TRBD1. This CDR3 region has 15 residues. The J segment lost 7 bases and the V segment lost 5 bases, leaving 7 bases of the junction unmatched. Germline loops: CDR1 SGHTA, CDR2 FQGNSA. The CDR3 region has the DNA TGTGCCAGCAGCCGGACAGGGGGCCGGGGGCAGCCCCAGCATTTT. It is translated as CASSRTGGRGQPQHF.

The chain joins TRBV7-2 to TRBJ2-1; TRBD2 matches at 8 bases. The length of the CDR3 is 11 residues. J gave up 12 bases and V 6 bases, and 4 bases lay outside the gene matches. Germline V gene data show CDR1 as SGHTA and CDR2 as FQGNSA. CDR3 in DNA: TGTGCCAGCAGGGCGGGGGGCCGGCAGTTCTTC. This sequence encodes CASRAGGRQFF.

This clonotype was observed many times. This sequence joins TRBV3-1 and TRBJ1-6; unclear D gene. V lost 3 bases, J lost 9 bases, and 9 bases lay in between. This CDR3 has 13 amino acids. Germline CDR1 LGHDT, CDR2 YNNKEL (reference sequence). The CDR3 sequence is CASSQRGGSPLHF. The DNA for the CDR3 is TGTGCCAGCAGCCAGCGGGGTGGTTCACCCCTCCACTTT. The whole variable domain, remainder taken from reference TRBV3-1 and TRBJ1-6, is DTAVSQTPKYLVTQMGNDKSIKCEQNLGHDTMYWYKQDSKKFLKIMFSYNNKELIINETVPNRFSPKSPDKAHLNLHINSLELGDSAVYFCASSQRGGSPLHFGNGTRLTVT.

The rearrangement uses TRBV20-1 and TRBJ2-3; unclear D gene. Germline values: CDR1 DFQATT, CDR2 SNEGSKA (reference sequence). The CDR3 runs 15 residues. With 1 base removed from V and 3 bases from J, the gap between germline ends came to 14 bases. CDR3 protein: CSARVITANTDTQYF. CDR3 nucleotides: TGCAGTGCTAGAGTGATAACCGCTAATACAGATACGCAGTATTTT.

This clonotype was detected a few times. The chain combines TRBV4-1 with TRBJ2-1, with TRBD2 matching over 7 bases. This CDR3 is 15 amino acids long. The germline V gene has CDR1 MGHRA and CDR2 YSYEKL. The J segment lost 5 bases and the V segment lost 0 bases, leaving 4 bases of the junction unmatched. The CDR3 loop is CASSQDGGLHNEQFF. The CDR3 DNA is TGCGCCAGCAGCCAAGATGGGGGACTACACAATGAGCAGTTCTTC.

J is TRBJ2-7 and V is TRBV10-2; D is ambiguous. The CDR3 has 15 amino acids. Trimming took off 4 bases at V and 1 base at J, with 14 bases between the two ends. Germline V gene data show CDR1 as WSHSY and CDR2 as SAAADI. CDR3 protein: CASSVGRGRSYEQYF. The CDR3 bases are TGCGCCAGCAGTGTAGGACGAGGAAGGTCCTACGAGCAGTACTTC.

The chain is built from TRBV9 and TRBJ2-7; 7 nucleotides match TRBD2. The CDR3 runs 15 residues. Germline trimming cut 1 base from V and 4 bases from J; bases unmatched to any gene: 8. Germline CDR1 reads SGDLS; CDR2 reads YYNGEE. Here the CDR3 DNA reads TGTGCCAGCAGCGTAAGTGGGGACTACATATACGAGCAGTACTTC. This codes for CASSVSGDYIYEQYF.

The chain carries TRBV3-1 and TRBJ1-1; a possible D gene is TRBD1 (5 bases). The germline V gene encodes CDR1 LGHDT and CDR2 YNNKEL (reference sequence). The CDR3 covers 15 residues. Trimming removed 0 bases at V and 0 bases at J, with 8 bases between. For the CDR3, the DNA is TGTGCCAGCAGCCAAGATTGGGGGATGAACACTGAAGCTTTCTTT. Protein product: CASSQDWGMNTEAFF.

This clonotype was seen a handful of times. The rearrangement uses TRBV7-8 and TRBJ2-4, with D possibly TRBD1 on 6 matching bases. Germline V gene lookup returns CDR1 SGHVS and CDR2 FQNEAQ. This CDR3 contains 17 residues. V was clipped by 1 base and J by 0 bases, with 13 bases between them. The DNA for the CDR3 is TGTGCCAGCAGCTTAGAGAGGGACACAATAGCCAAAAACATTCAGTACTTC. It is translated as CASSLERDTIAKNIQYF.

The chain is built from TRBV27 and TRBJ1-5; 7 bases are shared with TRBD1. The CDR3 is made up of 13 amino acids. Germline CDR1 MNHEY, CDR2 SMNVEV (reference sequence). Trimming cost V 3 bases and J 7 bases; bases outside gene matches: 3. CDR3 DNA: TGTGCCAGCAGTTTTAGGGGGCAACAGCCCCAGCATTTT. This sequence encodes CASSFRGQQPQHF.

V usage is TRBV2 and J usage is TRBJ2-7, with D hard to call. The germline V and J ends were trimmed by 4 bases and 3 bases, with 7 bases remaining between them. This CDR3 is 12 amino acids long. Germline V lookup: CDR1 SNHLY, CDR2 FYNNEI. CDR3 sequence reads: CASSVGDYEQYF. The CDR3 coding sequence is TGTGCCAGCAGTGTCGGAGACTACGAGCAGTACTTC.

The J gene is TRBJ2-7, the V gene TRBV7-9; maybe TRBD1 (6 bases). The CDR3 consists of 14 residues. The V and J ends lost 4 bases and 3 bases respectively, with 13 bases between them. CDR1 is SEHNR and CDR2 is FQNEAQ in the germline V gene (reference sequence). The CDR3: CASSSPRDIYEQYF. CDR3 DNA: TGTGCCAGCAGCTCCCCCCGGGACATCTACGAGCAGTACTTC.

The genes are TRBV27 and TRBJ2-6; 7 nucleotides align to TRBD2. V was pared by 7 bases and J by 4 bases, with 4 bases of the junction left unmatched. CDR1 is MNHEY and CDR2 is SMNVEV in the germline V gene (reference sequence). CDR3 length: 14 amino acids. CDR3 sequence (DNA): TGTGCCAGCACTCGAGCGGGAGGGGCCAACGTCCTGACTTTC. It encodes CASTRAGGANVLTF.

This clonotype appeared a few times. J is TRBJ2-3 and V is TRBV28; no clear D gene. V lost 4 bases and J lost 2, with 13 bases in between. This CDR3 comprises 15 residues. Germline assignment: CDR1 MDHEN and CDR2 SYDVKM. CDR3 loop: CASSSGGRHTDTQYF. CDR3 coding DNA: TGTGCCAGCAGTTCGGGTGGCCGGCACACAGATACGCAGTATTTT.

The V gene is TRBV15, the J gene TRBJ1-6; D unclear. The CDR3 is 14 residues long. Germline lookup yields CDR1 LNHNV and CDR2 YYDKDF (reference sequence). V was shortened by 0 bases and J by 7 bases, with 7 bases between the two germline ends. The CDR3 coding sequence is TGTGCCACCAGCAGAGAGGCGGGAAATTCACCCCTCCACTTT. Its protein product is CATSREAGNSPLHF. Filled out from reference TRBV15 and TRBJ1-6, the complete variable domain reads DAMVIQNPRYQVTQFGKPVTLSCSQTLNHNVMYWYQQKSSQAPKLLFHYYDKDFNNEADTPDNFQSRRPNTSFCFLDIRSPGLGDTAMYLCATSREAGNSPLHFGNGTRLTVT.

This clonotype was detected only a few times. The genes are TRBV9 and TRBJ2-3, with D possibly TRBD2 on 6 matching bases. Germline lookup yields CDR1 SGDLS and CDR2 YYNGEE. With 6 bases removed from V and 3 bases from J, the gap between germline ends came to 20 bases. The length of the CDR3 is 16 residues. Written as DNA, the CDR3 is TGTGCCAGCAACTCACGAGGGAGGACTCTAACAGATACGCAGTATTTT. It encodes CASNSRGRTLTDTQYF.

This CDR3 is CASSLEGLAGEVGQFF. CDR3 sequence (DNA): TGTGCCAGCAGCTTGGAGGGGCTAGCGGGAGAGGTAGGGCAGTTCTTC. The V gene is TRBV5-4, the J gene TRBJ2-1, with 10 bases matching TRBD2. The CDR3 is made up of 16 amino acids. Germline CDR1 reads SGHNT; CDR2 reads YYREEE (reference sequence). After removal of 0 bases from V and 12 bases from J, the junction contained 12 bases not matched to a gene.